The 8 T cell receptor beta chains reported below all come from one sample, sequenced in a study of blood T cell repertoires in COVID-19. Produced via immunoSEQ multiplex PCR; TCRdb's table is partial and in-frame only. In the table there are approximately 140,000 clones, 75% to 90% of which are singletons. Sequenced material: peripheral blood. These receptors all stem from a man aged 18 to 29 with COVID-19, enrolled during active disease.

The rearrangement uses TRBV9 and TRBJ2-5; 7 nucleotides line up with TRBD1. This CDR3 has 16 amino acids. Germline trimming cut 0 bases from V and 2 bases from J; bases unmatched to any gene: 7. Germline lookup yields CDR1 SGDLS and CDR2 YYNGEE. As DNA, the CDR3 is TGTGCCAGCAGCGTAGCTCAGGACAGGAGGCAAGAGACCCAGTACTTC. Translated: CASSVAQDRRQETQYF.

The rearrangement uses TRBV19 and TRBJ1-1; D gene uncertain. The CDR3 totals 14 residues. The germline V gene encodes CDR1 LNHDA and CDR2 SQIVND (reference sequence). V was pared by 3 bases and J by 1 base, with 9 bases between. CDR3 sequence: CASSIDSENTEAFF. In DNA form, the CDR3 reads TGTGCCAGTAGTATCGACTCCGAGAACACTGAAGCTTTCTTT.

The chain joins TRBV15 to TRBJ2-3; D is perhaps TRBD1 (5 bases). V lost 0 bases and J 2 bases, leaving 9 bases between the germline ends. The length of the CDR3 is 15 residues. Germline-derived CDR1 and CDR2 are LNHNV and YYDKDF (reference sequence). CDR3 bases: TGTGCCACCAGCAGAGATGACAGTAACACAGATACGCAGTATTTT. Its translation: CATSRDDSNTDTQYF.

The rearrangement uses TRBV12-3 or TRBV12-4 and TRBJ1-1; D remains unclear. V lost 1 base, J lost 2 bases, and 5 bases lay in between. The CDR3 contains 13 residues. The CDR3 sequence: CASSLGGNTEAFF. The CDR3 DNA reads TGTGCCAGCAGTTTAGGCGGAAACACTGAAGCTTTCTTT.

The chain has TRBV5-1 and TRBJ2-7; TRBD1 aligns across 7 bases. With 4 bases clipped from V and 1 base from J, the junction kept 8 bases outside the gene matches. This CDR3 has 15 amino acids. The V gene's germline CDR1 is SGHRS and CDR2 YFSETQ. The CDR3 reads CASSRRDSHSYEQYF. CDR3 in DNA: TGCGCCAGCAGCCGCCGGGACAGCCATTCCTACGAGCAGTACTTC.

This clone was detected only a few times. The V gene is TRBV5-6, the J gene TRBJ2-2; D is possibly TRBD2 (6 bases). This CDR3 has 18 amino acids. Germline V gene sequence: CDR1 SGHDT, CDR2 YYEEEE. The V end lost 0 bases, the J end lost 0 bases, and 15 bases lay between the germline ends. The CDR3 DNA reads as TGTGCCAGCAGCTTGGCCGGGAGTGTGCCCGCGAACACCGGGGAGCTGTTTTTT. Amino acids: CASSLAGSVPANTGELFF.

The CDR3 DNA reads as TGTGCCAGCAGCTTAGCGGGGACTAGCGCCTACGAGCAGTACTTC. Its translation is CASSLAGTSAYEQYF. The gene calls are TRBV11-2 and TRBJ2-7; TRBD2 matches at 10 bases. The CDR3 is made up of 15 amino acids. CDR1 and CDR2 from the germline V gene are SGHAT and FQNNGV. V shed 1 base and J 2 bases; nucleotides not matched to a gene: 2.

The chain couples TRBV29-1 to TRBJ2-1; 7 nucleotides match TRBD2. CDR3 length: 13 residues. Looked up from germline, CDR1 is SQVTM and CDR2 is ANQGSEA. The ends lost 6 bases at V and 3 bases at J; junction bases unmatched: 5. This CDR3 reads CSVTSGDYNEQFF. The DNA for the CDR3 is TGCAGCGTCACAAGCGGGGACTACAATGAGCAGTTCTTC.